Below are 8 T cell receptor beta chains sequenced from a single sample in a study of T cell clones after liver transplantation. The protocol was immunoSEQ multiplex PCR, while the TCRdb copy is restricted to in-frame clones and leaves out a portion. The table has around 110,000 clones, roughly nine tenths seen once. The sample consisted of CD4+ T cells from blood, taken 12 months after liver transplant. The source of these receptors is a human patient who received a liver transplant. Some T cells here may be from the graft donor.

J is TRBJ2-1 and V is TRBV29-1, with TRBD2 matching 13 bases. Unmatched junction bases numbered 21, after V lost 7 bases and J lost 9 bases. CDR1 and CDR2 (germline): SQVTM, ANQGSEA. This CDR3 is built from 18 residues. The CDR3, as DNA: TGCAGCGCACAAGGACTAGCGGGAGTAGGGGTGGCAAAGGGTGAGCAGTTCTTC. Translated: CSAQGLAGVGVAKGEQFF.

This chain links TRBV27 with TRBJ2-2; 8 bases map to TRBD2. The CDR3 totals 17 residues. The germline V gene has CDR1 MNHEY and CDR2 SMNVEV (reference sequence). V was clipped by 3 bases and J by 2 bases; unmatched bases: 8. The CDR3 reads CASSLLGREGNTGELFF. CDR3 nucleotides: TGTGCCAGCAGTTTGTTAGGACGGGAGGGAAACACCGGGGAGCTGTTTTTT.

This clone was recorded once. The CDR3 spells CASSSAGGVTGELFF. The CDR3 DNA sequence: TGTGCCAGCTCTTCGGCGGGAGGTGTAACCGGGGAGCTGTTTTTT. The V and J genes are TRBV11-2 and TRBJ2-2; 8 bases are a match to TRBD2. CDR1 and CDR2 (germline): SGHAT, FQNNGV. The trim removed 8 bases at V and 5 bases at J, leaving 10 bases unmatched. This CDR3 is 15 amino acids long.

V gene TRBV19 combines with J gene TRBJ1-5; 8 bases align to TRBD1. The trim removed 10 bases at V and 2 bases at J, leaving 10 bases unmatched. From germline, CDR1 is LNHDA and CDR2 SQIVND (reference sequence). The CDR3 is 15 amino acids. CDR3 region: CATRKVQGGNQPQHF. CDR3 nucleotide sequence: TGTGCCACCCGAAAGGTACAGGGGGGCAATCAGCCCCAGCATTTT. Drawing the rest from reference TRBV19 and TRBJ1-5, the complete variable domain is DGGITQSPKYLFRKEGQNVTLSCEQNLNHDAMYWYRQDPGQGLRLIYYSQIVNDFQKGDIAEGYSVSREKKESFPLTVTSAQKNPTAFYLCATRKVQGGNQPQHFGDGTRLSIL.

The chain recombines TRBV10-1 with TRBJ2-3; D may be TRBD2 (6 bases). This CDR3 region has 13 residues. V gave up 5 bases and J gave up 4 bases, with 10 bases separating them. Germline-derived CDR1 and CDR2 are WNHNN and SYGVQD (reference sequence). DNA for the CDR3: TGCGCCAGCAGTCACCGGGGGTCAGATACGCAGTATTTT. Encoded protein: CASSHRGSDTQYF.

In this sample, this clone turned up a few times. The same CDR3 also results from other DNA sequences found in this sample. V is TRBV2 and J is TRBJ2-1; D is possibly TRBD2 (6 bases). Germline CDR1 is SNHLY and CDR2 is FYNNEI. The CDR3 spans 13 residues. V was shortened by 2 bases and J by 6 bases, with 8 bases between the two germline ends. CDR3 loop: CASSEQGLNEQFF. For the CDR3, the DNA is TGTGCCAGCAGTGAACAGGGACTCAATGAGCAGTTCTTC.

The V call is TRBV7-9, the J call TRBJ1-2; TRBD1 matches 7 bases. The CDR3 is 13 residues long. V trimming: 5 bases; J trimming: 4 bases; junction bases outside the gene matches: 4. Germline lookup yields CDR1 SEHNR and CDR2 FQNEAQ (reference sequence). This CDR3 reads CASSKDRSYGYTF. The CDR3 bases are TGTGCCAGCAGCAAGGACAGGAGCTATGGCTACACCTTC.

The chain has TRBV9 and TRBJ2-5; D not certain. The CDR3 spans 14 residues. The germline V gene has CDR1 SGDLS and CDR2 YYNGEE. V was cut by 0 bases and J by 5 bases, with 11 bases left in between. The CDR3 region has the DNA TGTGCCAGCAGCGTAGCGGTTGGGTTGGAGACCCAGTACTTC. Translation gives CASSVAVGLETQYF.